The source of this T cell receptor (beta chain) is a study of cytomegalovirus exposure and HLA in healthy donors. Study-level results: CMV serostatus alone was available as immune exposure information.

The PCR employed 60 Vbeta primers together with 13 Jbeta primers. Measured with immunoSEQ multiplex PCR; TCRdb has only the in-frame clones, and not every one. Its table records about 160,000 clones. In regard to this clone: Its target is not known.

CDR1 and CDR2 (germline): MNHNS, SASEGT. CDR3 length equals 14 residues. V lost 3 bases and J lost 0, with 6 bases in between. The chain combines TRBV6-1 with TRBJ1-3; D is unresolved. The sample was PBMCs. This TCR derives from a woman aged 60-75 years in good health and CMV-seronegative. CDR3 protein: CASSEGSSGNTIYF. The CDR3 nucleotides are TGTGCCAGCAGTGAGGGGAGCTCTGGAAACACCATATATTTT.